This T cell receptor (beta chain) derives from a study of blood T cell repertoires in COVID-19. Overall study context: Sources were T cells, B-cell-depleted T cells, or PBMCs; the material itself was cDNA or gDNA.

The CDR3 sequence is 15 residues long. Germline values: CDR1 GTSNPN, CDR2 SVGIG (reference sequence). Trimming at V came to 5 bases and at J to 4 bases, leaving 8 bases not matched to a gene. Original methodology: Reference gene primers were amplified, and this amplification served to estimate nucleated cell counts. Method: immunoSEQ multiplex PCR; TCRdb's copy keeps in-frame clones and lacks some. V, J and clone size derive from that table, while D and trimming were established from the DNA sequence. The sample consists of about 160,000 clones, under 95% of them appearing once. The sample holds one count of this clone.

The rearrangement uses TRBV30 and TRBJ2-2, with 9 bases that match TRBD1. Sequences were obtained from peripheral blood. This TCR derives from a man between 18 and 29 years old with acute or convalescent COVID-19. For the CDR3, the DNA is TGTGCCTGGGGAAGGGACAGGGCGAGCACCGGGGAGCTGTTTTTT. Its translation: CAWGRDRASTGELFF.